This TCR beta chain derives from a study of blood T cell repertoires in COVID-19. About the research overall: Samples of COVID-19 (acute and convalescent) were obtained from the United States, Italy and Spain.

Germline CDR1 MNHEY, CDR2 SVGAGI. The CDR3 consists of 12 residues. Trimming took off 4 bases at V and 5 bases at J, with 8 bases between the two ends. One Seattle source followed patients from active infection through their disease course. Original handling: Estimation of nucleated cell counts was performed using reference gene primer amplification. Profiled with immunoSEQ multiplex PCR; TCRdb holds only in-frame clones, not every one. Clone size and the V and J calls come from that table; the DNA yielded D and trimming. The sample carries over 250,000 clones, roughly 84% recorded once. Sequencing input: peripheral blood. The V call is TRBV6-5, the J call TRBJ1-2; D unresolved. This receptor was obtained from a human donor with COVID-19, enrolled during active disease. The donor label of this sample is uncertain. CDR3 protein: CASSSDSYGYTF. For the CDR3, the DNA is TGTGCCAGCAGTTCCGACTCTTATGGCTACACCTTC.